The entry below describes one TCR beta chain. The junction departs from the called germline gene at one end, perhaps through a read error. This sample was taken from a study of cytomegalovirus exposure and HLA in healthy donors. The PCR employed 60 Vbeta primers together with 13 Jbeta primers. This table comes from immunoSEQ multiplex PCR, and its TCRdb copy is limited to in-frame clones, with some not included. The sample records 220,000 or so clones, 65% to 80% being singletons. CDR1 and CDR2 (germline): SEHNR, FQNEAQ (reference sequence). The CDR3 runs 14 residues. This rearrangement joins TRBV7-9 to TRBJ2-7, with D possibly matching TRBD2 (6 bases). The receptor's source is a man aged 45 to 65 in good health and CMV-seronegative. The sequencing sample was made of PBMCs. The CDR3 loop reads CSSSWGGASYEQYF. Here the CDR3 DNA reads TGTTCCAGCAGCTGGGGCGGGGCCTCCTACGAGCAGTACTTC.